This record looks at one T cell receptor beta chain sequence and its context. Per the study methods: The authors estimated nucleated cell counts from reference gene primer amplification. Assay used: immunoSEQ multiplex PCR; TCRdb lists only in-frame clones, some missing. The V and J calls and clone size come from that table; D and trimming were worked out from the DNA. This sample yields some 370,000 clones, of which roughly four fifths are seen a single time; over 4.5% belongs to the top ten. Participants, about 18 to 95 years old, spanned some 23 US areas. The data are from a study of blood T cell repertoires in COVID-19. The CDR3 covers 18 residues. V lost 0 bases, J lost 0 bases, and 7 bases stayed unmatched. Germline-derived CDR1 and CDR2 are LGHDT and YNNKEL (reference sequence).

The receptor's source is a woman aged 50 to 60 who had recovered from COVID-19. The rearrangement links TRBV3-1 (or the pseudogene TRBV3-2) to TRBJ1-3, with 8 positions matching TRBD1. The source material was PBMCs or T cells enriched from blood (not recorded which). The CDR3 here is CASSQESGTGSSGNTIYF. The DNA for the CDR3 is TGTGCCAGCAGCCAAGAGTCCGGGACAGGTAGCTCTGGAAACACCATATATTTT.